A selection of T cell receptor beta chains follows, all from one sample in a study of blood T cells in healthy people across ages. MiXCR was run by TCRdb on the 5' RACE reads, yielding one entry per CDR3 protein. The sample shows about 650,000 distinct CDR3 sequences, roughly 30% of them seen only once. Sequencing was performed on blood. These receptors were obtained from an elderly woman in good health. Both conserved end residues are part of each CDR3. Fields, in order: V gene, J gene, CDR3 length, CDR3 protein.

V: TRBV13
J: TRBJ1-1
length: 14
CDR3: CASSLWDRNTEAFF

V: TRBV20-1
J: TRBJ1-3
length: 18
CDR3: CSARDVARTGTDGNTIYF

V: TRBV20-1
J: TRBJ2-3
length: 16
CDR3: CSAPPGTGFRTDTQYF

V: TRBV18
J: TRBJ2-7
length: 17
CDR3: CASSPPTSRDRYHEQYF

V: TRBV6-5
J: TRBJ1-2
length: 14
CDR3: CASSYRQMVYGYTF

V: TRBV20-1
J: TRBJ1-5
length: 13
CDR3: CSARGEWTQPQHF

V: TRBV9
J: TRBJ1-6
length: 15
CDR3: CASSAIGTVNSPLHF

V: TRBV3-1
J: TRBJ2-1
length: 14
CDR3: CASSQEAGRGEQFF

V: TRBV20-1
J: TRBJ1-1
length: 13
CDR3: CSAQGPRGTEAFF

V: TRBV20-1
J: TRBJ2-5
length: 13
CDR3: CSAPVTPSETQYF

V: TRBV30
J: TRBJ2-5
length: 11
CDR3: CAWGGPGAQYF

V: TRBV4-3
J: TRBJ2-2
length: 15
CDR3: CASSLGNVGTGELFF

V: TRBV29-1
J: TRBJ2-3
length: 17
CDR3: CSVETQTRAGFTDTQYF

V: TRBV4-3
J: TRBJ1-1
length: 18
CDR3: CASSHGDPSTPGATEAFF

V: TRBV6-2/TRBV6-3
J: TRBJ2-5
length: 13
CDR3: CASSYEHQETQYF

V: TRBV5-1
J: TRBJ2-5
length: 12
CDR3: CASSPGIETKYF

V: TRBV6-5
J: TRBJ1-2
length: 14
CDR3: CASSSPGQGVGYTF

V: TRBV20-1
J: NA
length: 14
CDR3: CSASGTSESYEQYF

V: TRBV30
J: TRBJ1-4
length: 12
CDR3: CAWSPLREKLFF

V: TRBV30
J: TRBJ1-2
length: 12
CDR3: CAWVAGGYGYTF

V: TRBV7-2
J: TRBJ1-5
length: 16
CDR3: CASSPTSGILNQPQHF

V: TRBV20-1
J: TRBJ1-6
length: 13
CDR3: CGARGPDNSPLHF

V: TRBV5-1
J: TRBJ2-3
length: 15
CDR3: CASSLVAEPTDTQYF

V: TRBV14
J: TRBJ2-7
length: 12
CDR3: CASSRTKYEQYF

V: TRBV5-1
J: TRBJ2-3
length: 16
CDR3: CASSSGGAASTDTQYF

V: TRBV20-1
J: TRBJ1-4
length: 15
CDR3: CSARDRETGSQKLFF

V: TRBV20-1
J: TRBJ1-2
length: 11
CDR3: CSAVSNYGYTF

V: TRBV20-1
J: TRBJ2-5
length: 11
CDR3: CSARVEETQYF

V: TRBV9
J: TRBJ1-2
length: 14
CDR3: CASSGFGSYYGYTF

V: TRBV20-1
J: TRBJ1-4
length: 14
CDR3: CSAWTGYSNEKLFF

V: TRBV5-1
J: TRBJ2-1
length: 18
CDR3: CASSTRPSGTGGYNEQFF

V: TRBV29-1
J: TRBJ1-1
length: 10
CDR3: CSVRDGEAFF

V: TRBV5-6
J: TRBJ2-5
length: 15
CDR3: CARSFWAALTYEQNF

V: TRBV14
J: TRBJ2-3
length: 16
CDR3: CASSQDRAGGTDTQYF

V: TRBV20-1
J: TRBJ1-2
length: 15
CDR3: CSASLAGQGGQGYTF

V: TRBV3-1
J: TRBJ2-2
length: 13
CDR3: CASSLRRAGELFF

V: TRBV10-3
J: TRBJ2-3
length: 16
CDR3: CAISESPGGVTDTQYF

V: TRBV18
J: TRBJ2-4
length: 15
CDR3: CASSRTGGYENIQYF

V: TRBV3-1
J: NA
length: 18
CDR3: CASSRRLAGGSLGYEQYF

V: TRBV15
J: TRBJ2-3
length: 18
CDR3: CATSRDLIGTGSPDTQYF

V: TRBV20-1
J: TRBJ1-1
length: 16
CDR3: CSASGQGAQGNTEAFF

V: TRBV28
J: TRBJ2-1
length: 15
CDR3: CASRFGGAGSNEHFF

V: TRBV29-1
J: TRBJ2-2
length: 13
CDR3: CSAVQGNTGELFF

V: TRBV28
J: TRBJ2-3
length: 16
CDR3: CASSPTTSGGRDTQYF

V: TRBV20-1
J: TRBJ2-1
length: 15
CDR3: CSASLGSQSYNEQFF

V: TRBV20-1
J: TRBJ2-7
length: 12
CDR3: CSAMRGSYEQYF

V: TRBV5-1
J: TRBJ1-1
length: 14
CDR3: CASASGQGATEAFF

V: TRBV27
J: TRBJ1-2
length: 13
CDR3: CASRTTGGYGYTF

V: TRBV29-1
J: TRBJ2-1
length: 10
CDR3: CSVRSNEQFF

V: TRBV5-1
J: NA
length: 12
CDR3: CASSLFKGEQYF

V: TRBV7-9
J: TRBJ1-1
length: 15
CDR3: CASSPLQGRDTEAFF

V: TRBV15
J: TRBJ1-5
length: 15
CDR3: CATARTRGNNQPQHF